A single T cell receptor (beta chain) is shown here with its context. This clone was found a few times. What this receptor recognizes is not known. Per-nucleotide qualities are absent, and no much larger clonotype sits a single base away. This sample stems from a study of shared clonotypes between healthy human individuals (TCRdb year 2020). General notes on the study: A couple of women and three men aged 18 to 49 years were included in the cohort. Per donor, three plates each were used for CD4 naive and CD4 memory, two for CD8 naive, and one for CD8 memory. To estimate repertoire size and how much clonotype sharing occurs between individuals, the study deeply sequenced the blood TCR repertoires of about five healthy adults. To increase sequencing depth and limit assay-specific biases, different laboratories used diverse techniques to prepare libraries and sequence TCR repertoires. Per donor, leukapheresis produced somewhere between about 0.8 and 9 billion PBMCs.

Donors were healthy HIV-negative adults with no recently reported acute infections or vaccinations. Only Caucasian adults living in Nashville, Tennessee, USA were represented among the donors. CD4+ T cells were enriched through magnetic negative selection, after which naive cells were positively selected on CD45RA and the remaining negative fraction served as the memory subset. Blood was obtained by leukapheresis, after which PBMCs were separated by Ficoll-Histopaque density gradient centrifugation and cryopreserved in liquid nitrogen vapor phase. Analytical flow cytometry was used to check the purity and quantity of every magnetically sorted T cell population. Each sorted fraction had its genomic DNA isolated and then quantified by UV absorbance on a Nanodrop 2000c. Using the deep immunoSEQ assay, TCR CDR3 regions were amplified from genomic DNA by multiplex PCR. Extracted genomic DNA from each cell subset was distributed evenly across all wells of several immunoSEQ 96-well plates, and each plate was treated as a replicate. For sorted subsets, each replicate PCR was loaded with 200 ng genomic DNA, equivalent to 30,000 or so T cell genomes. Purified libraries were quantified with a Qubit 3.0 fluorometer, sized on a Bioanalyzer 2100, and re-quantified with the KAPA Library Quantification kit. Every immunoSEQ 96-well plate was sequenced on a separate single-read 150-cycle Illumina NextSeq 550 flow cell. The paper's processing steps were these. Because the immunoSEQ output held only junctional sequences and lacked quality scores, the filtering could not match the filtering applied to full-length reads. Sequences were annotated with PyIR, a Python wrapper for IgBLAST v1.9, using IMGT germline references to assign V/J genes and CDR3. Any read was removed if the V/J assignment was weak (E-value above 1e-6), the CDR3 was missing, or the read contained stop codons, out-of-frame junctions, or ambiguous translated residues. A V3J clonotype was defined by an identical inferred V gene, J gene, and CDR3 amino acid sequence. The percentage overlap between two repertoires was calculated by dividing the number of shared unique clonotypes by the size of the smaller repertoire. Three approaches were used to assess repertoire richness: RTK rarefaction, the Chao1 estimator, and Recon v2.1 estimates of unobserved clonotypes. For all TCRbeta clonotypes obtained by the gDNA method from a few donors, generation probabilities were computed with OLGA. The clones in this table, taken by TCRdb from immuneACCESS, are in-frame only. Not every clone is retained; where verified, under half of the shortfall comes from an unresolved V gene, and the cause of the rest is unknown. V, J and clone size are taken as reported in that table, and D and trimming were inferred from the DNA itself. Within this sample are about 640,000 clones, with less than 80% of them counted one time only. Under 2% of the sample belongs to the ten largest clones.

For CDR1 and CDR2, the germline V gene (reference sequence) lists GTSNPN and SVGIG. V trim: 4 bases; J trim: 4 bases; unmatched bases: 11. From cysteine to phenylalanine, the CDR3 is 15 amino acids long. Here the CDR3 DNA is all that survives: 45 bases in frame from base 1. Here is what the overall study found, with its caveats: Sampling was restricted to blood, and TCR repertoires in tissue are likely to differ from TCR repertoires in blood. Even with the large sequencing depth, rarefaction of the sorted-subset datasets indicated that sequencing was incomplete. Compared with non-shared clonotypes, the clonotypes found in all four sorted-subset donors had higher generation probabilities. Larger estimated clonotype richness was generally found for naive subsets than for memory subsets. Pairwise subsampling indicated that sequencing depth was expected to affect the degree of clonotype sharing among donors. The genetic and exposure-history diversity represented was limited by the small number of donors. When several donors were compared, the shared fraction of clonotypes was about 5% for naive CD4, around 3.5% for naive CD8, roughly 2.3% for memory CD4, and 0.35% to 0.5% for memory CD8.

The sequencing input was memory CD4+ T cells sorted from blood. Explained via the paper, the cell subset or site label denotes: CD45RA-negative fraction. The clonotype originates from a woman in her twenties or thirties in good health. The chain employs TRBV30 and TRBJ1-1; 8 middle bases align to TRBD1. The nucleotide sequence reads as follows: TGTGCCTGGACTAACGGACAGGGTTGGGTCACTGAAGCTTTCTTT. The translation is CAWTNGQGWVTEAFF. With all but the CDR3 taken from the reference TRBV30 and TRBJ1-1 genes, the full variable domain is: SQTIHQWPATLVQPVGSPLSLECTVEGTSNPNLYWYRQAAGRGLQLLFYSVGIGQISSEVPQNLSASRPQDRQFILSSKKLLLSDSGFYLCAWTNGQGWVTEAFFGQGTRLTVV.